The 10 T cell receptor beta chains below come from one sample, sequenced in a study of response to subunit inactivated influenza vaccine. TCRdb reprocessed the RT-PCR reads with MiXCR, giving one entry per CDR3 protein. Altogether approximately 680,000 distinct CDR3 sequences are present, roughly 14% being singletons, with the ten largest covering 11%. This specimen consisted of PBMCs from blood, obtained about 12 days after vaccination. The origin of the receptors is a man aged 45 to 65 who received an inactivated influenza vaccine.

This clonotype was found a few times. The J gene is TRBJ2-2, the V gene TRBV28; 10 nucleotides match TRBD2. This CDR3 has 14 amino acids. V lost 8 bases and J lost 6; bases outside the gene matches: 6. Germline V gene data show CDR1 as MDHEN and CDR2 as SYDVKM. The CDR3 nucleotides read TGTGCCAGCGGAGCTAGCGGGAGTGCCGGGGAGCTGTTTTTT. Translated: CASGASGSAGELFF.

This clonotype was counted between two and nine times. The V and J genes are TRBV5-1 and TRBJ1-1; a possible D gene is TRBD1 (6 bases). There are 16 residues in the CDR3. The V end was cut by 2 bases, the J end by 4 bases, with 18 bases between. CDR1 and CDR2 (germline): SGHRS, YFSETQ. In DNA form, the CDR3 reads TGCGCCAGCAGCTTATGGGCCCAGGGGACTGCCACTGAAGCTTTCTTT. This sequence encodes CASSLWAQGTATEAFF.

The rearrangement uses TRBV6-1 and TRBJ2-7, with 7 bases matching TRBD1. The CDR3 loop spans 14 amino acids. With 6 bases clipped from V and 2 bases from J, the junction kept 7 bases outside the gene matches. Per the germline V gene, CDR1 is MNHNS and CDR2 is SASEGT. The chain's CDR3 is CASSPHGQAYEQYF. The DNA for the CDR3 is TGTGCCAGCAGCCCCCACGGACAGGCCTACGAGCAGTACTTC.

This clonotype was counted between two and nine times. This chain uses TRBV4-3 with TRBJ1-2; the D gene is possibly TRBD1 (5 bases). Germline assignment: CDR1 LGHNA and CDR2 YSLEER. There are 15 residues in the CDR3. V lost 1 base to trimming and J lost 8 bases, with 17 bases between them. The CDR3 sequence is CASSQVVGQRDGYTF. CDR3 sequence (DNA): TGCGCCAGCAGCCAAGTGGTGGGGCAGAGGGACGGCTACACCTTC.

In this sample, this clonotype turned up a few times. The V call is TRBV5-8, the J call TRBJ2-1; D assignment may be TRBD1 or TRBD2 (5 bases each). Germline CDR1 and CDR2: SGHTS and YDEGEE. This CDR3 has 13 amino acids. V dropped 4 bases and J dropped 7 bases, with 12 bases sitting between them. CDR3 in amino acids: CASSGGRINEQFF. In nucleotides, the CDR3 is TGTGCCAGCAGCGGGGGACGGATAAATGAGCAGTTCTTC.

This clonotype was picked up many times. V is TRBV12-3 or TRBV12-4 and J is TRBJ1-1; D gene unclear. V gave up 5 bases and J gave up 7 bases, with 8 bases separating them. The CDR3 totals 11 residues. CDR3 nucleotide sequence: TGTGCCAGCAGTCGAGGGAGTGAAGCTTTCTTT. The encoded protein is CASSRGSEAFF.

This clonotype was observed many times. The DNA of the CDR3 is TGTGCCAGCAGCCCCGAGCGTACGCAGTATTTT. Protein: CASSPERTQYF. This rearrangement joins TRBV7-2 to TRBJ2-3; D unresolved. The germline V gene has CDR1 SGHTA and CDR2 FQGNSA. Between the trimmed V and J ends, which lost 5 bases and 8 bases, there was a span of 8 bases. CDR3 length: 11 amino acids.

The chain couples TRBV29-1 to TRBJ1-5; D may be TRBD1 (5 bases). The germline CDR1 and CDR2 sequences are SQVTM and ANQGSEA. Deletions cut 4 bases from V and 4 bases from J, with 8 bases between. CDR3 length: 12 residues. As DNA, the CDR3 is TGCAGCGTTGTCGACAGAAATCAGCCCCAGCATTTT. Its translation: CSVVDRNQPQHF.

This clonotype was detected a few times. V and J are TRBV9 and TRBJ2-7, with TRBD2 matching 9 bases. The CDR3 is 15 residues long. CDR1 SGDLS and CDR2 YYNGEE come from the germline V gene. The J segment lost 0 bases and the V segment lost 3 bases, leaving 4 bases of the junction unmatched. CDR3 in DNA: TGTGCCAGCAGCGAAGGCGGGAGGGCCTCCTACGAGCAGTACTTC. This gives the protein CASSEGGRASYEQYF. Looking up the rest from reference TRBV9 and TRBJ2-7 gives the full variable domain: DSGVTQTPKHLITATGQRVTLRCSPRSGDLSVYWYQQSLDQGLQFLIQYYNGEERAKGNILERFSAQQFPDLHSELNLSSLELGDSALYFCASSEGGRASYEQYFGPGTRLTVT.

The V call is TRBV6-5, the J call TRBJ2-1, with unresolved D. Germline CDR1 MNHEY, CDR2 SVGAGI. CDR3 size: 15 residues. V lost 0 bases and J lost 4, with 10 bases in between. The CDR3 sequence: CASSYSAPEYNEQFF. The CDR3 DNA sequence: TGTGCCAGCAGTTACTCGGCCCCGGAGTACAATGAGCAGTTCTTC.